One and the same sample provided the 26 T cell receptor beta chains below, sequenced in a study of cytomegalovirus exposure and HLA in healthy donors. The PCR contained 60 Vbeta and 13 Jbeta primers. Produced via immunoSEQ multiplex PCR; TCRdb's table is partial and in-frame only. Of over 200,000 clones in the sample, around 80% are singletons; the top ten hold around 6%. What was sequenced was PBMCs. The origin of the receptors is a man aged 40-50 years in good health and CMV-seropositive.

The CDR3 spells CASSYGGREEDTQYF. As DNA, the CDR3 is TGTGCCAGCAGTTACGGGGGTCGGGAGGAGGATACGCAGTATTTT. This chain connects TRBV6-5 to TRBJ2-3; 7 nucleotides agree with TRBD2. V dropped 2 bases and J dropped 6; count of bases not matched to a gene: 8. The germline CDR1 and CDR2 sequences are MNHEY and SVGAGI. The CDR3 sequence is 15 residues long.

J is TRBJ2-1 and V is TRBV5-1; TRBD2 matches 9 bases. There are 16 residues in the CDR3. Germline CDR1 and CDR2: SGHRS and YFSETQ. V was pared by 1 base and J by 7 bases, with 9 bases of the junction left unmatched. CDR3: CASSLLVAGVMNEQFF. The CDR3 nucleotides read TGCGCCAGCAGCTTGCTGGTAGCGGGAGTTATGAATGAGCAGTTCTTC.

The CDR3 DNA is TGTGCCAGCAGCTTGGACCTTAGCTCCTACAATGAGCAGTTCTTC. Its translation is CASSLDLSSYNEQFF. The V gene is TRBV5-5, the J gene TRBJ2-1; the D is unclear. V was cut by 0 bases and J by 0 bases, with 7 bases left in between. The CDR3 consists of 15 residues. The V gene's germline CDR1 is SGHKS and CDR2 YYEKEE (reference sequence).

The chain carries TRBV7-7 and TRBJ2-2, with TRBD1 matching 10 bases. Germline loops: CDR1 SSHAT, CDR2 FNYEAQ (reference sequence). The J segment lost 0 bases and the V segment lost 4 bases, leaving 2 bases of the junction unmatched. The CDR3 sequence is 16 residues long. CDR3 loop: CASSSGQGANTGELFF. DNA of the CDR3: TGTGCCAGCAGCTCTGGACAGGGGGCGAACACCGGGGAGCTGTTTTTT.

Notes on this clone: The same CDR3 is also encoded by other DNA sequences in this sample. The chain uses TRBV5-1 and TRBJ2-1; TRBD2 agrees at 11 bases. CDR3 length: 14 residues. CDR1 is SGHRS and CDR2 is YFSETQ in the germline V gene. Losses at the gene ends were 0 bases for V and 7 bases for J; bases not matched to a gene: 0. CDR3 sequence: CASSLGTSGNEQFF. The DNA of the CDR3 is TGCGCCAGCAGCTTGGGGACTAGCGGGAATGAGCAGTTCTTC.

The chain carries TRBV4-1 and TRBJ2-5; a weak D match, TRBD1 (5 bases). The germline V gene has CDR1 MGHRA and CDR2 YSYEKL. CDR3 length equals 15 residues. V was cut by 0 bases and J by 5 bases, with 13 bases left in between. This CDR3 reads CASSQESQGWETQYF. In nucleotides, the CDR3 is TGCGCCAGCAGCCAAGAGAGCCAGGGTTGGGAGACCCAGTACTTC.

Written as DNA, the CDR3 is TGTGCCAGTAGTATAGGGACAGGCATTAATGAAAAACTGTTTTTT. This translates into CASSIGTGINEKLFF. The rearrangement uses TRBV19 and TRBJ1-4, with 7 bases that match TRBD1. The CDR3 loop spans 15 amino acids. Trimming removed 1 base from V and 4 bases from J; junction bases left unmatched: 3. The germline gives CDR1 LNHDA, CDR2 SQIVND (reference sequence).

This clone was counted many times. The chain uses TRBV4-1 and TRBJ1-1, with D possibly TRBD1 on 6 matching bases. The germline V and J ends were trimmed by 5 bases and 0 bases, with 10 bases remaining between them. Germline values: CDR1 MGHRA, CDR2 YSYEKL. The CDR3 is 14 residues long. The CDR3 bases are TGCGCCAGCAGCAAAGGACAGTTGAACACTGAAGCTTTCTTT. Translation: CASSKGQLNTEAFF.

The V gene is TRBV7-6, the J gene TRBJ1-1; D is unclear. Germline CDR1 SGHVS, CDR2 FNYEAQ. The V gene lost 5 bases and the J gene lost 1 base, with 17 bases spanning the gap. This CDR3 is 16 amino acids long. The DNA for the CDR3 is TGTGCCAGCAGCCCTCCGCCGGGGTACGGGAACACTGAAGCTTTCTTT. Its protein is CASSPPPGYGNTEAFF.

The CDR3 sequence is CASSASGGGYQPQHF. CDR3 nucleotides: TGTGCCAGCAGTGCCTCAGGGGGCGGTTATCAGCCCCAGCATTTT. The gene calls are TRBV2 and TRBJ1-5, with 8 nucleotides matching TRBD1. The V gene's germline CDR1 is SNHLY and CDR2 FYNNEI. J lost 5 bases, V lost 4 bases, and 7 bases had no gene match. This CDR3 contains 15 residues.

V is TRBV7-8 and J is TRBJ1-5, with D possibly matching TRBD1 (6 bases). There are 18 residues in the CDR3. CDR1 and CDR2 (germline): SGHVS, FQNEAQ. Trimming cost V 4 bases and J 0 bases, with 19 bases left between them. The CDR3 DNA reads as TGTGCCAGCAGCTGGGGACAAGCTAACTCTTATAGCAATCAGCCCCAGCATTTT. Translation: CASSWGQANSYSNQPQHF.

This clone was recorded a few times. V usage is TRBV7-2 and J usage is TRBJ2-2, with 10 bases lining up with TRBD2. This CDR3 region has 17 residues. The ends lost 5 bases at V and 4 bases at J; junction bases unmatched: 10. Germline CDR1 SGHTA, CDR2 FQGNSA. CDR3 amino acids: CASSKQAGGLTTGELFF. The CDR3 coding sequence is TGTGCCAGCAGCAAACAAGCGGGAGGGCTTACCACCGGGGAGCTGTTTTTT.

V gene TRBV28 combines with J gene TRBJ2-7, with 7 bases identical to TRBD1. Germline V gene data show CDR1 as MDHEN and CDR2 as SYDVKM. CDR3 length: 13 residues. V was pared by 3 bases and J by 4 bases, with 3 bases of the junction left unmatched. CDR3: CASSLRGPYEQYF. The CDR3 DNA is TGTGCCAGCAGTTTGAGGGGGCCGTACGAGCAGTACTTC.

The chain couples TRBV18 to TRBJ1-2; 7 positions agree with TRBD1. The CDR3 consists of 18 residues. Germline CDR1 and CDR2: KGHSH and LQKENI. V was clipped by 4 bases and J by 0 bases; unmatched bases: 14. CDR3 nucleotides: TGTGCCAGCTCACTAAACGCGGGACAGAGTACCTCTAACTATGGCTACACCTTC. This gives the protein CASSLNAGQSTSNYGYTF.

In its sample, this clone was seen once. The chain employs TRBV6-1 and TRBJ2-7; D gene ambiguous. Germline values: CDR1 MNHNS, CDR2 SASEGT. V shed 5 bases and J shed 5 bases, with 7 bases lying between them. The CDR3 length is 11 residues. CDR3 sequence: CASSRGNEQYF. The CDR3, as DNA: TGTGCCAGCAGTCGAGGTAACGAGCAGTACTTC.

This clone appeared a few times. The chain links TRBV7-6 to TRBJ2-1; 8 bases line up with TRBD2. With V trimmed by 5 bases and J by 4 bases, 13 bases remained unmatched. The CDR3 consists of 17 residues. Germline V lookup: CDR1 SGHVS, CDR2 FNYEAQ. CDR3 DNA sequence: TGTGCCAGCAGCCAAACTAGCGGCAGGCCCCTTTACAATGAGCAGTTCTTC. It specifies CASSQTSGRPLYNEQFF.

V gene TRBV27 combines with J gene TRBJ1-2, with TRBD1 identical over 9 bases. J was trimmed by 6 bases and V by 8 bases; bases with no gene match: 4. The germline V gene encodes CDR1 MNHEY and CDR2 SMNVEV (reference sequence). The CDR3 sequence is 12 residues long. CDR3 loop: CASRTGDDGYTF. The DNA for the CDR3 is TGTGCCAGCCGGACAGGGGACGATGGCTACACCTTC.

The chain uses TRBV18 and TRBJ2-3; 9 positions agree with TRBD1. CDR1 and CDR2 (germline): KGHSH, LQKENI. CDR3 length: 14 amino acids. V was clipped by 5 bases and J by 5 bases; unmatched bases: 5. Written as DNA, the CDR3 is TGTGCCAGCTCAGAACAGGGGGCCGGAGATACGCAGTATTTT. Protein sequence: CASSEQGAGDTQYF.

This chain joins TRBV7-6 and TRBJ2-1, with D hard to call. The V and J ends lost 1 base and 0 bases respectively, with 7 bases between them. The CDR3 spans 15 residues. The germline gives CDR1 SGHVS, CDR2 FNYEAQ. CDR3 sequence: CASSLDEVSYNEQFF. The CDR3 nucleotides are TGTGCCAGCAGCTTAGACGAGGTCTCCTACAATGAGCAGTTCTTC.

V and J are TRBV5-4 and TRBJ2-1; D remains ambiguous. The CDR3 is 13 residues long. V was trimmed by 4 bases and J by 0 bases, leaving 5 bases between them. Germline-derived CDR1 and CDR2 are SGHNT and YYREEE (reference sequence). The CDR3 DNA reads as TGTGCCAGCAGCCTTAGCTCCTACAATGAGCAGTTCTTC. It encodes CASSLSSYNEQFF.

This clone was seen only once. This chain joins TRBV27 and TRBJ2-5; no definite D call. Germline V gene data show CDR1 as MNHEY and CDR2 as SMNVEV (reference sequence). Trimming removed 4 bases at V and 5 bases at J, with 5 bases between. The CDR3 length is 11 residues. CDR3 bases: TGTGCCAGCAGTTCAGCGGAGACCCAGTACTTC. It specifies CASSSAETQYF.

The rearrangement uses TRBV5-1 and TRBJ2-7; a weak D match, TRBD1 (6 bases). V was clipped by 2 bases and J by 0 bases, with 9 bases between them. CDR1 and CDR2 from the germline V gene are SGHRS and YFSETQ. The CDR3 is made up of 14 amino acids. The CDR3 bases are TGCGCCAGCAGCTTTGACAGGCGCTCCTACGAGCAGTACTTC. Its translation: CASSFDRRSYEQYF.

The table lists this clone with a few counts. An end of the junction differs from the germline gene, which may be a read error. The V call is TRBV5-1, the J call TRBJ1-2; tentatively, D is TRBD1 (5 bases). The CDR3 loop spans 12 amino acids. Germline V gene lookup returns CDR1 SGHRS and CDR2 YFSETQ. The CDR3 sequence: CASAGGNSGYTF. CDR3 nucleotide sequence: TGCGCCAGCGCCGGGGGAAACTCTGGCTACACCTTC. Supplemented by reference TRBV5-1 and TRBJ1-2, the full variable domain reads KAGVTQTPRYLIKTRGQQVTLSCSPISGHRSVSWYQQTPGQGLQFLFEYFSETQRNKGNFPGRFSGRQFSNSRSEMNVSTLELGDSALYLCASAGGNSGYTFGSGTRLTVV.

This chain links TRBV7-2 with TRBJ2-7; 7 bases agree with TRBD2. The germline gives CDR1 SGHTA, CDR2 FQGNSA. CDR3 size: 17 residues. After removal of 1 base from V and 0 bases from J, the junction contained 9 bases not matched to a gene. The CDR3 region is CASSLEGLPFSSYEQYF. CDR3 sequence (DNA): TGTGCCAGCAGCTTAGAGGGACTACCCTTTAGCTCCTACGAGCAGTACTTC.

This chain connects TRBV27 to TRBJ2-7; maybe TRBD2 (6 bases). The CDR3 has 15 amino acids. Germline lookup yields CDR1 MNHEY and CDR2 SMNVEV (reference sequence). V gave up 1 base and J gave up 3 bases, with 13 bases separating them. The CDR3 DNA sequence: TGTGCCAGCAGTTTATACCCTGGGACTTTCTACGAGCAGTACGTC. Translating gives CASSLYPGTFYEQYV.

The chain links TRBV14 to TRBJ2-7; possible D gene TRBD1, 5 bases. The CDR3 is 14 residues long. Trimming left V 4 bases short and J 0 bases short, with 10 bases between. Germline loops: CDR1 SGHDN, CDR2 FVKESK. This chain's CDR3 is CASSPNRFSYEQYF. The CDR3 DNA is TGTGCCAGCAGCCCTAACAGGTTCTCCTACGAGCAGTACTTC.